This TCR beta chain derives from a study of neurological immune-mediated disorders. Each CDR3 protein gets one entry after TCRdb re-called the 5' RACE reads with MiXCR. In the table there are approximately 89,000 distinct CDR3 sequences, approximately 13% of which are singletons. The table lists this clonotype with many counts. Time point meaning: longitudinal time-point 2. Stored at -80 C, 2 million PBMCs were the source of the unsorted libraries. CDR1 is SNHLY, CDR2 FYNNEI, per germline. CDR3 size: 14 residues. V lost 7 bases, J lost 2 bases, and 11 bases lay in between. Sequenced material: PBMCs. The rearrangement links TRBV2 to TRBJ2-2; D gene uncertain. The receptor was isolated from a female donor with HTLV-1-associated myelopathy (HAM/TSP). The CDR3 is CASKLNSNTGELFF. Written as DNA, the CDR3 is TGTGCCAGCAAGTTAAACAGTAACACCGGGGAGCTGTTTTTT.